This T cell receptor beta chain was profiled in a study of shared clonotypes between healthy human individuals. Trimming pared 2 bases from V and 5 bases from J, leaving 5 bases between. The CDR3 is 11 residues long. Germline V gives CDR1 GTSNPN, CDR2 SVGIG (reference sequence). Overall study results and limits: Limitation of the genetic and exposure-history diversity represented came from the few donors.

Remarks on this clone: Its matching antigen is unknown.

Per the study methods: Junction-only immunoSEQ sequences carried no quality scores, so filtering differed. Profiling relied on immunoSEQ multiplex PCR, and the TCRdb table lists in-frame clones only, not all of them. That table gives V, J and clone size, and the DNA gave D and trimming. The sample records about half a million clones, 78% being singletons. Unsorted samples, those not sorted, used approximately 100 million PBMCs for genomic DNA. The sample taken for sequencing was PBMCs. The chain employs TRBV30 and TRBJ2-3, with D unresolved. The sequence came from a woman aged 40 to 50 in good health. Some clones in this sample may be carry-over from other donors' samples. In DNA form, the CDR3 reads TGTGCCTGGAGTCAGCGAGATACGCAGTATTTT. This gives the protein CAWSQRDTQYF.